The rows below give T cell receptor beta chains drawn from one sample of a study of T-cell memory formation after mild COVID-19. TCRdb recomputed calls from the 5' RACE reads with MiXCR, one row per CDR3 protein. The profile shows fewer than 140,000 distinct CDR3 sequences, around 12% of them singletons. The sequencing input was PBMCs or a T cell subset sorted from them (not recorded which). The receptors stem from an adult woman who had mild COVID-19 (a few samples of this study predate the infection). Cell type and time point are not known. Each CDR3 is given with its conserved first and last residue. Each record gives: J gene, CDR3 length, V gene, clone size, CDR3 protein. The listing skips clone size in some rows; elsewhere it reads once, few, many or a size class.

TRBJ2-7,16,TRBV2,NA,CASSEAMGRKAYEQYF
TRBJ2-7,14,TRBV5-1,many,CASRVQAFSYEQYF
TRBJ2-3,16,TRBV4-3,few,CASSQVPTSFTDTQYF
TRBJ2-5,16,TRBV24-1,few,CATSEPGTSDQETQYF
TRBJ2-7,16,TRBV25-1,few,CASSVGTVYGLYEQYF
TRBJ2-1,16,TRBV7-6,NA,CASSWGQVEGYNEQFF
TRBJ2-2,15,TRBV7-9,NA,CASRRVGLDTGELFF
TRBJ2-1,15,TRBV29-1,few,CSVLDTGPLYNEQFF
TRBJ1-1,17,TRBV11-3,few,CASRSFPLGPMNTEAFF
TRBJ2-2,20,TRBV4-1,few,CASSQDITSGGYANTGELFF
TRBJ2-2,16,TRBV30,NA,CAWFPGLADPPGELFF
TRBJ1-1,12,TRBV6-6,few,CASSPHNTEAFF
TRBJ2-3,15,TRBV7-9,few,CASSRPGAHRDTQYF
TRBJ2-1,15,TRBV5-1,many,CASTPTSGPDIEQFF
TRBJ2-3,13,TRBV27,NA,CASSLMGADTQYF
TRBJ2-1,15,TRBV2,NA,CASRYTGAPYNEQFF
TRBJ1-1,15,TRBV13,few,CASSLVGHRNTEAFF
TRBJ2-7,16,TRBV4-3,many,CASSQDLAGSSYEQYF
TRBJ1-4,12,TRBV12-3/TRBV12-4,NA,CASGLTNEKLFF
TRBJ2-3,17,TRBV6-6,few,CASSLSGQGVSTDTQYF
TRBJ2-7,13,TRBV27,many,CASSFALSYEQYF
TRBJ2-1,18,TRBV7-3,few,CASSFPSGLAGAYNEQFF
TRBJ1-1,15,TRBV6-2/TRBV6-3,once,CASSKLGSGNTEAFF
TRBJ2-7,14,TRBV14,few,CASSQDMKGYEQYF
TRBJ2-7,20,TRBV6-6,few,CASSYSEWAITTSPPYEQYF
TRBJ2-1,16,TRBV3-1,few,CASSQEGTSGRSEQFF
TRBJ1-1,11,TRBV12-3/TRBV12-4,NA,CASSFSDEAFF